This T cell receptor beta chain was identified during a study of blood T cell repertoires in COVID-19. Turning to the study itself: Specimens from acute and convalescent COVID-19 originated in the United States, Italy and Spain. Nucleic acid was either cDNA or gDNA, and it came from T cells, B-cell-depleted T cells, or PBMCs.

In the original processing: Reference gene primer amplification gave nucleated cell count estimates. Clones were sequenced by immunoSEQ multiplex PCR, and TCRdb holds only the in-frame ones, with some missing. The DNA gave D and trimming, while V, J and clone size come from that table. The repertoire has around 65,000 clones, roughly 90% of them found once; the top ten carry approximately 1.6%. The CDR3 covers 14 residues. The germline CDR1 and CDR2 sequences are SGHAT and FQNNGV. The V gene lost 1 base and the J gene lost 6 bases, with 10 bases spanning the gap. This receptor was obtained from a human donor in a cohort sampled during active COVID-19. The chain is built from TRBV11-2 and TRBJ2-4, with D possibly matching TRBD1 (6 bases). The sample consisted of peripheral blood. CDR3 DNA sequence: TGTGCCAGCAGCTTAGGCTCAGGGGTAAACATTCAGTACTTC. It translates to CASSLGSGVNIQYF.